Listed below are T cell receptor beta chains from one sample, sequenced in a study of radiation and T cells in renal cell carcinoma. Profiled with immunoSEQ multiplex PCR; TCRdb holds only in-frame clones, not every one. The table lists about 130,000 clones, about 88% of them singletons. Sequenced here: blood, sampled from a patient whose treatment included radiotherapy and nephrectomy. The receptor set was obtained from a woman between 45 and 60 years old with renal cell carcinoma. Each CDR3 is given with its conserved first and last residue.

V,CDR3
TRBV30,CAWQRSILTDTQYF
TRBV7-8,CASSLARAVKNIQYF
TRBV6-1,CASSGIGQPVNEKLFF
TRBV7-8,CASSSRLAGGKETQYF
TRBV19,CASSSSDSSGNTIYF
TRBV11-3,CASSSERGGLRNEQFF
TRBV19,CASSISLRQGNSPLHF
TRBV7-2,CASSLRKDTQYF
TRBV18,CASSPRVDQPQHF
TRBV18,CASSPPDRVETQYF
TRBV6-5,CASSHAEGVPTEAFF
TRBV4-1,CASSQGLPAAEAF
TRBV2,CASQSRGGQPQHF
TRBV18,CASSPAPTGHQGNEQFF
TRBV7-9,CASSDSGTGRGEQYF
TRBV19,CASSIGGGVYEQYF
TRBV9,CASSPRGDYPQETQYF
TRBV6-1,CASSTGVEQPQHF